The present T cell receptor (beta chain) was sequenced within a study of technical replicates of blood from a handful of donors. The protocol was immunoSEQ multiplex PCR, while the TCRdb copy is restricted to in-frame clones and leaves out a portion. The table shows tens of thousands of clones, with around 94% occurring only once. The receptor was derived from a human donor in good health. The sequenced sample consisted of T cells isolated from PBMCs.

The CDR3 reads CASSLAPGSSSYNEQFF. CDR3 nucleotides: TGTGCCAGCTCATTAGCCCCCGGAAGCAGCTCCTACAATGAGCAGTTCTTC. The genes are TRBV18 and TRBJ2-1, with D hard to call. The CDR3 is made up of 17 amino acids. CDR1 and CDR2 (germline): KGHSH, LQKENI. The V gene lost 5 bases and the J gene lost 0 bases, with 17 bases spanning the gap.